This TCR beta chain is drawn from a study of OX40 agonist ivuxolimab in advanced cancers. Trimming at V came to 1 base and at J to 5 bases, leaving 16 bases not matched to a gene. CDR1 and CDR2 (germline): LGHNA, YSLEER. The CDR3 consists of 18 residues. Sequencing used immunoSEQ multiplex PCR; TCRdb keeps in-frame clones, though not all of them. The sample lists about 94,000 clones, 80% to 95% seen once, with under 4% in the top ten. The chain carries TRBV4-3 and TRBJ1-2; TRBD1 matches at 7 bases. Sequenced here: CD4+ or CD8+ T cells sorted from blood, sampled in a trial of the OX40 agonist ivuxolimab. The clonotype was recovered from an adult with an advanced solid tumor such as melanoma, head and neck, liver or kidney cancer. The CDR3 protein is CASSQAARTGDPKYGYTF. The CDR3 DNA is TGCGCCAGCAGCCAAGCAGCTCGAACAGGGGACCCAAAATATGGCTACACCTTC.